This entry is about one T cell receptor (beta chain). Its matching antigen is unknown. The sample is drawn from a study of beta chain features in type 1 diabetes. Study-level points and caveats: With patients and controls alike, PCR might favor shorter templates to an equal degree. Within each of all four CD4+ subsets, Type 1 diabetes patients had TCRB CDR3s that were moderately but significantly shorter.

The study reverse transcribed the entire isolated RNA, so it sequenced expressed TCRB transcripts. This table comes from immunoSEQ multiplex PCR, and its TCRdb copy is limited to in-frame clones, with some not included. The sample records almost 350,000 clones, 7.5% to 9% being singletons. The J segment lost 7 bases and the V segment lost 4 bases, leaving 12 bases of the junction unmatched. The CDR3 consists of 15 residues. CDR1 is SGHNT, CDR2 YYREEE, per germline (reference sequence). The sequenced material came from central memory CD4+ T cells from blood. The TCR was taken from a woman aged 18-30 years in good health. The rearrangement joins TRBV5-4 to TRBJ2-5; 8 positions match TRBD1. CDR3 loop: CASSTETGAQGTQYF. The CDR3 DNA reads TGTGCCAGCAGCACCGAGACAGGGGCCCAGGGGACCCAGTACTTC.